Below, 10 T cell receptor beta chains from the same sample are listed, as sequenced in a study of cytomegalovirus exposure and HLA in healthy donors. Primers included in the PCR were 60 Vbeta and 13 Jbeta primers. Clones were read by immunoSEQ multiplex PCR, and TCRdb kept only the in-frame ones, dropping some. The sample lists 95,000 to 150,000 clones, roughly 74% occurring once. The sample taken for sequencing was PBMCs. Receptors originate from a man in his forties in good health and CMV-seronegative.

The J gene is TRBJ1-4, the V gene TRBV2; TRBD1 is a possible D gene (6 bases). CDR1 and CDR2 from the germline V gene are SNHLY and FYNNEI. V was shortened by 8 bases and J by 5 bases, with 15 bases between the two germline ends. The CDR3 covers 14 residues. The CDR3 sequence is CASGRDIQNEKLFF. The DNA of the CDR3 is TGTGCCAGCGGCCGGGACATCCAGAATGAAAAACTGTTTTTT.

The chain joins TRBV27 to TRBJ2-7; perhaps TRBD1 as D (5 bases). This CDR3 comprises 11 residues. Per the germline V gene, CDR1 is MNHEY and CDR2 is SMNVEV (reference sequence). V was cut by 6 bases and J by 13 bases, with 16 bases left in between. The chain's CDR3 is CASSDGGQIYF. In DNA, the CDR3 is TGTGCCAGCAGCGACGGTGGACAAATTTACTTC.

The rearrangement joins TRBV5-6 to TRBJ2-1, with 9 bases fitting TRBD1. The germline gives CDR1 SGHDT, CDR2 YYEEEE. Trimming at V came to 3 bases and at J to 9 bases, leaving 4 bases not matched to a gene. The CDR3 loop spans 13 amino acids. CDR3 sequence: CASSWTGESEQFF. In nucleotides, the CDR3 is TGTGCCAGCAGCTGGACAGGGGAGAGTGAGCAGTTCTTC.

J is TRBJ2-5 and V is TRBV6-1; 9 bases are a match to TRBD1. The germline V gene has CDR1 MNHNS and CDR2 SASEGT. CDR3 length equals 20 residues. J gave up 1 base and V 0 bases, and 15 bases lay outside the gene matches. CDR3 bases: TGTGCCAGCAGTGAAGCCTCGTGGGGACAGGGCTCTATGATCCAAGAGACCCAGTACTTC. It codes for CASSEASWGQGSMIQETQYF.

This clone was counted only a few times. This chain links TRBV6-6 with TRBJ2-1; the D gene is possibly TRBD1 (6 bases). Deletions cut 5 bases from V and 6 bases from J, with 8 bases between. The CDR3 consists of 12 residues. CDR1 and CDR2 (germline): MNHNY, SVGAGI (reference sequence). This CDR3 is CASSGTINEQFF. In DNA, the CDR3 is TGTGCCAGCAGTGGGACAATCAATGAGCAGTTCTTC.

This chain uses TRBV5-1 with TRBJ2-5; 9 bases match TRBD2. The CDR3 has 16 residues. J was trimmed by 2 bases and V by 1 base; bases with no gene match: 6. Germline V gene data show CDR1 as SGHRS and CDR2 as YFSETQ. The CDR3 DNA reads as TGCGCCAGCAGCTTGCGAAGCGGGGGGAGGCAAGAGACCCAGTACTTC. Translating it yields CASSLRSGGRQETQYF.

The chain employs TRBV19 and TRBJ2-7; 11 nucleotides agree with TRBD1. The junction had 10 bases not matched to a gene; V was cut back by 9 bases and J by 6 bases. The V gene's germline CDR1 is LNHDA and CDR2 SQIVND (reference sequence). The CDR3 contains 14 residues. For the CDR3, the DNA is TGTGCCAGACAAGGACAGGGGGCTTTGAGCGAGCAGTACTTC. Translation gives CARQGQGALSEQYF. The whole variable domain, remainder taken from reference TRBV19 and TRBJ2-7, is DGGITQSPKYLFRKEGQNVTLSCEQNLNHDAMYWYRQDPGQGLRLIYYSQIVNDFQKGDIAEGYSVSREKKESFPLTVTSAQKNPTAFYLCARQGQGALSEQYFGPGTRLTVT.

This clone was counted a single time. The chain employs TRBV10-3 and TRBJ1-6, with D perhaps TRBD1 (6 bases). This CDR3 has 17 residues. From germline, CDR1 is ENHRY and CDR2 SYGVKD. V was pared by 0 bases and J by 8 bases, with 17 bases between. The CDR3 DNA is TGTGCCATCAGTGAGTCGATTGGGGGCGGGAGAGATTCACCCCTCCACTTT. It is translated as CAISESIGGGRDSPLHF.

This clone was seen once. V and J are TRBV9 and TRBJ1-1; perhaps TRBD1 as D (6 bases). CDR3 length equals 17 residues. V was clipped by 3 bases and J by 5 bases, with 23 bases between them. From germline, CDR1 is SGDLS and CDR2 YYNGEE. The DNA for the CDR3 is TGTGCCAGCAGCGCACCACCCACCCCACAGGGACGAACTGAAGCTTTCTTT. This codes for CASSAPPTPQGRTEAFF.

This clone was seen a handful of times. This chain uses TRBV27 with TRBJ1-2; D is perhaps TRBD1 (6 bases). Trimming took 4 bases from V and 0 from J, leaving 24 bases between them. This CDR3 is 19 amino acids long. Looked up from germline, CDR1 is MNHEY and CDR2 is SMNVEV (reference sequence). The CDR3 loop is CASSSNSLIRDTTNYGYTF. DNA of the CDR3: TGTGCCAGCAGTTCAAACTCCCTAATCCGGGACACAACTAACTATGGCTACACCTTC.